What follows are 5 T cell receptor beta chains derived from one specimen sequenced in a study of T-cell memory formation after mild COVID-19. Each CDR3 protein is one row after TCRdb ran MiXCR on the 5' RACE reads. This table holds 450,000 or so distinct CDR3 sequences, approximately 20% found once. Sequenced material: PBMCs or a T cell subset sorted from them (not recorded which). These TCRs come from an adult woman who had mild COVID-19 (a few samples of this study predate the infection). Cell type and time point are not known.

The chain links TRBV6-5 to TRBJ2-7; tentative D call: TRBD1 (6 bases). V dropped 6 bases and J dropped 4 bases, with 19 bases sitting between them. This CDR3 contains 15 residues. CDR1 is MNHEY, CDR2 SVGAGI, per germline. The CDR3 sequence is CASRNRAQGAYEQYF. DNA for the CDR3: TGTGCCAGCAGGAACAGGGCGCAAGGCGCATACGAGCAGTACTTC.

This clonotype occurred a few times. V is TRBV5-1 and J is TRBJ2-1, with TRBD2 matching over 7 bases. This CDR3 comprises 14 residues. V trimming: 4 bases; J trimming: 7 bases; junction bases outside the gene matches: 8. The germline V gene has CDR1 SGHRS and CDR2 YFSETQ. This chain's CDR3 is CASSPWGGDNEQFF. The CDR3 DNA follows: TGCGCCAGCAGCCCCTGGGGGGGGGATAATGAGCAGTTCTTC.

This chain links TRBV7-9 with TRBJ2-7, with D possibly being TRBD1 or TRBD2 (5 bases each). V lost 5 bases and J 4 bases, leaving 21 bases between the germline ends. This CDR3 contains 16 residues. Germline CDR1 reads SEHNR; CDR2 reads FQNEAQ (reference sequence). The CDR3 loop is CASSTQPPGRQYEQYF. The CDR3 nucleotides read TGTGCCAGCAGCACCCAACCGCCGGGGCGCCAATACGAGCAGTACTTC.

The chain uses TRBV7-8 and TRBJ2-2; no reliable D call. The CDR3 totals 15 residues. V was pared by 7 bases and J by 4 bases, with 16 bases between. Per germline, CDR1 SGHVS and CDR2 FQNEAQ. Written as DNA, the CDR3 is TGTGCCAGCACCCGACCCGGCCTACGCACCGGGGAGCTGTTTTTT. Encoded protein: CASTRPGLRTGELFF.

This clonotype appeared a few times. The chain joins TRBV19 to TRBJ2-2; tentatively, D is TRBD1 (5 bases). The CDR3 spans 18 residues. Germline loops: CDR1 LNHDA, CDR2 SQIVND (reference sequence). Trimming took off 5 bases at V and 0 bases at J, with 19 bases between the two ends. The CDR3 sequence: CASSVPPFDSSNTGELFF. CDR3 bases: TGTGCCAGTAGTGTACCCCCCTTCGACAGCTCGAACACCGGGGAGCTGTTTTTT.